This T cell receptor (beta chain) emerged from a study of cytomegalovirus exposure and HLA in healthy donors. General observations from the study: Indistinguishable V segments such as TRBV6-2 and TRBV6-3 were excluded. The classifier, whose performance was assessed in both the original and validation cohorts, reportedly diagnosed cytomegalovirus status with high specificity and sensitivity. An apparent linkage of common viral pathogens to several of the most significant clusters emerged in a later analysis.

V gave up 5 bases and J gave up 4 bases; unmatched junction bases: 5. Germline lookup yields CDR1 SGHTA and CDR2 FQGNSA. This CDR3 has 14 residues. Remarks on this clone: As yet, its antigen is unknown.

The PCR employed 60 Vbeta primers together with 13 Jbeta primers. The table came from immunoSEQ multiplex PCR; TCRdb's copy has only in-frame clones and leaves some out. The table shows roughly 120,000 clones, with roughly 81% occurring only once. The specimen was PBMCs. The chain couples TRBV7-2 to TRBJ2-7, with 10 bases fitting TRBD1. The receptor comes from a woman aged 25 to 39 in good health and CMV-seronegative. In nucleotides, the CDR3 is TGTGCCAGCAGCCGGGGACAGGGGATTTACGAGCAGTACTTC. Protein sequence: CASSRGQGIYEQYF.